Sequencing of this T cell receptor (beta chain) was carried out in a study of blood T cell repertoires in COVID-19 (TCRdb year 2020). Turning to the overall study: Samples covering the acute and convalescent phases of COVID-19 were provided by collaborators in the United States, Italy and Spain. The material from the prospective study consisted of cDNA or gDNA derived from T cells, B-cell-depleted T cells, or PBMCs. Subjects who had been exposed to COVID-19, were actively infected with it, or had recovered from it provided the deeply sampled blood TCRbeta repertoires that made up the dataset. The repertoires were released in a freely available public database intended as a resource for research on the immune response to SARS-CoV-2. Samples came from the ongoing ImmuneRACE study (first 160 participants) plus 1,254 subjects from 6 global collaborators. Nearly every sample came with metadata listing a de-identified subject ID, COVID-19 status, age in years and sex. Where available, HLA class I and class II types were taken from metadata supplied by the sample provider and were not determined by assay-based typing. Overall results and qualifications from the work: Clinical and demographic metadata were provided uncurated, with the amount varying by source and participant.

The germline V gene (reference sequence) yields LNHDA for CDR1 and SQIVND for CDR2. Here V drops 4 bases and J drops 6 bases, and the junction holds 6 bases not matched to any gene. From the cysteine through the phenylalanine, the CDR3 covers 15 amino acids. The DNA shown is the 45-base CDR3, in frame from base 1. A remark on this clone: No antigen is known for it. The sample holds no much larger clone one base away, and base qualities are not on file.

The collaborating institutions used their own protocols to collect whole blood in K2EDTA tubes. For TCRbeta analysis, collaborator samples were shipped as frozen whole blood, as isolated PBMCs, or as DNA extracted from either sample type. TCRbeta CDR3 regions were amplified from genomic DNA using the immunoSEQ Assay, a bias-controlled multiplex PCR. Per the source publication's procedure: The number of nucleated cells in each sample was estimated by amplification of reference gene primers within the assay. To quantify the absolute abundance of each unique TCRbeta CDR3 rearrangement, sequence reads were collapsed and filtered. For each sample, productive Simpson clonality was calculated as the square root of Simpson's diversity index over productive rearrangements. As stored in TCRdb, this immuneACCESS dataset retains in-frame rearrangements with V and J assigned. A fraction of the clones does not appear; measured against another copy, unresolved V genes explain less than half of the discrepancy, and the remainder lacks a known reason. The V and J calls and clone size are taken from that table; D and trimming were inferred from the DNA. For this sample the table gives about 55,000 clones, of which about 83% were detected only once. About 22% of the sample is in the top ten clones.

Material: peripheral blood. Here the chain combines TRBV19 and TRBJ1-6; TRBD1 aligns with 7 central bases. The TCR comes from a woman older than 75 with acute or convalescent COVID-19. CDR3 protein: CASSKRDSLNSPLHF. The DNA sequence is TGTGCCAGTAGTAAAAGGGACAGCCTTAATTCACCCCTCCACTTT.